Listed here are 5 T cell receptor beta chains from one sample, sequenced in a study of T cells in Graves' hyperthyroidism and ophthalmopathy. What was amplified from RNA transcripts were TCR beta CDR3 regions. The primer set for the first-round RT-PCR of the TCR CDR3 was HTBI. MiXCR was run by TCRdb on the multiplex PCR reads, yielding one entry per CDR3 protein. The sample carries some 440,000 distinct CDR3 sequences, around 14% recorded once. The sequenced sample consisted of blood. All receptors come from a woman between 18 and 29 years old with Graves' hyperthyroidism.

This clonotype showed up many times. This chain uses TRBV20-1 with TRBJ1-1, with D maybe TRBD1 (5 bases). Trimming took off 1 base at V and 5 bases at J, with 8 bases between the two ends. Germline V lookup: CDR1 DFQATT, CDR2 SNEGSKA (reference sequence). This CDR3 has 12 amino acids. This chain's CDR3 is CSARGGLTEAFF. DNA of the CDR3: TGCAGTGCTAGAGGGGGGTTGACTGAAGCTTTCTTT.

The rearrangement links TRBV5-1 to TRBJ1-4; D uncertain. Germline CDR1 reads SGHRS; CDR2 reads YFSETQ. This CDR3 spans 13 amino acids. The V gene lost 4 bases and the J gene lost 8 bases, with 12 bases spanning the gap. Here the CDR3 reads CASSIGSDEKLFF. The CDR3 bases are TGCGCCAGCAGCATCGGATCCGACGAAAAACTGTTTTTT.

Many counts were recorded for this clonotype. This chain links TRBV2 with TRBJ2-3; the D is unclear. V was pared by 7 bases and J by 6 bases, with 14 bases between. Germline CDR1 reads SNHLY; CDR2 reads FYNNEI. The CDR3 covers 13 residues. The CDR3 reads CASTFSQLDTQYF. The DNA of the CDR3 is TGTGCCAGCACCTTTTCTCAGTTGGATACGCAGTATTTT.

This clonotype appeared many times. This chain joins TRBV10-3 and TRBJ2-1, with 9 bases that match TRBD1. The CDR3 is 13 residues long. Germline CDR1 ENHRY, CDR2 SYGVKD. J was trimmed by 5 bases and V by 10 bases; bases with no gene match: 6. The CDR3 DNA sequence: TGTGCCACCGTGGGACAGGGCGACAATGAGCAGTTCTTC. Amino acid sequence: CATVGQGDNEQFF.

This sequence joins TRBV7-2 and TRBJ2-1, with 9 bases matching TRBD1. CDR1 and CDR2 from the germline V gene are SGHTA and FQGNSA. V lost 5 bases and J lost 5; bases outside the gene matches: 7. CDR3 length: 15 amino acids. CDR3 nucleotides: TGTGCCAGCAGCGCCTGGACAGGGGCCAACAATGAGCAGTTCTTC. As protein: CASSAWTGANNEQFF.